A selection of T cell receptor beta chains follows, all from one sample in a study of CD8 T cells in ankylosing spondylitis. In TCRdb, the 5' RACE reads were re-called with MiXCR into one record per CDR3 protein. The sample holds under 300,000 distinct CDR3 sequences, 8.6% seen once. The sample comprised blood, either unsorted or a sorted T cell fraction (not recorded which). The receptors derive from a male donor with ankylosing spondylitis or in good health (not recorded which). The CDR3 runs from the conserved cysteine through the conserved F or W. The D gene is left open where the match is weak. Clone size is shown for a subset of rows, as once, few, many or a class of expanded clone.

D gene: TRBD1
clone size: .
J gene: TRBJ2-1
V gene: TRBV11-2
CDR3 DNA: TGTGCCAGCAGCTTAGCGGACAGGGCGGCTTACAATGAGCAGTTCTTC
CDR3 protein: CASSLADRAAYNEQFF

D gene: .
clone size: many
J gene: TRBJ1-1
V gene: TRBV3-1
CDR3 DNA: TGTGCCAGCAGCCCGGCGTCAGGCCTTGAAGCTTTCTTT
CDR3 protein: CASSPASGLEAFF

D gene: .
clone size: many
J gene: TRBJ2-1
V gene: TRBV20-1
CDR3 DNA: TGCAGTGCTTCCGGCGGCAATGAGCAGTTCTTC
CDR3 protein: CSASGGNEQFF

D gene: TRBD2
clone size: .
J gene: TRBJ2-5
V gene: TRBV12-3/TRBV12-4
CDR3 DNA: TGTGCCAGCCTCCCGACTAGCGGAGAGACCCAGTACTTC
CDR3 protein: CASLPTSGETQYF

D gene: TRBD1
clone size: many
J gene: TRBJ2-7
V gene: TRBV5-1
CDR3 DNA: TGCGCCAGCAGCTCGGGACAGGCCTACTACGAGCAGTACTTC
CDR3 protein: CASSSGQAYYEQYF

D gene: .
clone size: many
J gene: TRBJ2-7
V gene: TRBV5-1
CDR3 DNA: TGCGCCAGCAGTCAAGGGGCGGAGTCCTACGAGCAGTACTTC
CDR3 protein: CASSQGAESYEQYF

D gene: TRBD2
clone size: many
J gene: TRBJ2-1
V gene: TRBV20-1
CDR3 DNA: TGCAGTGCGGAAGAAAGCGGGAGGGCCAACAATGAGCAGTTCTTC
CDR3 protein: CSAEESGRANNEQFF

D gene: .
clone size: many
J gene: TRBJ2-5
V gene: TRBV6-2/TRBV6-3
CDR3 DNA: TGTGCCAGCAGTTACACCCAAGAGACCCAGTACTTC
CDR3 protein: CASSYTQETQYF

D gene: .
clone size: many
J gene: TRBJ2-5
V gene: TRBV5-5
CDR3 DNA: TGTGCCAGCAGCTTGGGCGGAGCAAAAGAGACCCAGTACTTC
CDR3 protein: CASSLGGAKETQYF

D gene: TRBD1
clone size: many
J gene: TRBJ1-1
V gene: TRBV5-1
CDR3 DNA: TGCGCCAGCAGCGCCCGGGACAGGGGTACTGAAGCTTTCTTT
CDR3 protein: CASSARDRGTEAFF

D gene: TRBD1
clone size: many
J gene: TRBJ1-5
V gene: TRBV15
CDR3 DNA: TGTGCCACCAGCAAGGGGACAGTAATTTATAGCAATCAGCCCCAGCATTTT
CDR3 protein: CATSKGTVIYSNQPQHF

D gene: .
clone size: many
J gene: TRBJ1-2
V gene: TRBV4-3
CDR3 DNA: TGCGCCAGCAGCCCTCAGTCCAACGGGGGAGGTGGCTACACCTTC
CDR3 protein: CASSPQSNGGGGYTF

D gene: .
clone size: many
J gene: TRBJ1-4
V gene: TRBV20-1
CDR3 DNA: TGCAGTGCTAGAGATTTTTCAGGGACCCATAAGGGACTGTTTTTT
CDR3 protein: CSARDFSGTHKGLFF

D gene: TRBD1
clone size: few
J gene: TRBJ2-7
V gene: TRBV5-8
CDR3 DNA: TGTGCCAGCAGCCCGACGGACAGGTTAAACTACGAGCAGTACTTC
CDR3 protein: CASSPTDRLNYEQYF

D gene: .
clone size: .
J gene: TRBJ2-7
V gene: TRBV12-3/TRBV12-4
CDR3 DNA: TGTGCCAGCACGGGGGGGGACAGTCCCTACGAGCAGTACTTC
CDR3 protein: CASTGGDSPYEQYF

D gene: TRBD1
clone size: many
J gene: TRBJ2-1
V gene: TRBV12-3/TRBV12-4
CDR3 DNA: TGTGCCAGCAGTGGGACAGCTTACAATGAGCAGTTCTTC
CDR3 protein: CASSGTAYNEQFF

D gene: TRBD2
clone size: few
J gene: TRBJ2-7
V gene: TRBV20-1
CDR3 DNA: TGCAGTGCTAAGGGGTGGGGACTAGCGGGAGCATACGAGCAGTACTTC
CDR3 protein: CSAKGWGLAGAYEQYF

D gene: .
clone size: many
J gene: TRBJ1-2
V gene: TRBV3-1
CDR3 DNA: TGTGCCAGCAGCCTCAGGGCGGGGGCGGATGGCTACACCTTC
CDR3 protein: CASSLRAGADGYTF

D gene: TRBD1
clone size: many
J gene: TRBJ2-3
V gene: TRBV5-1
CDR3 DNA: TGCGCCAGCAGCACTGACAGGGGCACAGATACGCAGTATTTT
CDR3 protein: CASSTDRGTDTQYF

D gene: .
clone size: many
J gene: TRBJ1-5
V gene: TRBV30
CDR3 DNA: TGTGCCTGGAGTGGCGGGCAGGTCGGTGGAAATCAGCCCCAGCATTTT
CDR3 protein: CAWSGGQVGGNQPQHF

D gene: TRBD2
clone size: many
J gene: TRBJ2-1
V gene: TRBV20-1
CDR3 DNA: TGCAGTGCTAGGGGGGGGGATGAGCAGTTCTTC
CDR3 protein: CSARGGDEQFF

D gene: .
clone size: .
J gene: TRBJ2-2
V gene: TRBV28
CDR3 DNA: TGTGCCAGCGGCTTGAGTTTCATCTGCCAGGGTTTAATGGCGAGCACCGGGGAGCTGTTTTTT
CDR3 protein: CASGLSFICQGLMASTGELFF

D gene: .
clone size: many
J gene: TRBJ2-1
V gene: TRBV7-6
CDR3 DNA: TGTGCCAGCAGCTTAGCGGTGGCTTCCAGCTCCTACAATGAGCAGTTCTTC
CDR3 protein: CASSLAVASSSYNEQFF

D gene: TRBD1
clone size: many
J gene: TRBJ1-3
V gene: TRBV11-2
CDR3 DNA: TGTGCCAGCAGCGCGGGACAGTCCCCCTCTGGAAACACCATATATTTT
CDR3 protein: CASSAGQSPSGNTIYF

D gene: .
clone size: many
J gene: TRBJ2-3
V gene: TRBV29-1
CDR3 DNA: TGCAGCGTTGAAGGACCGTACAATGCAGATACGCAGTATTTT
CDR3 protein: CSVEGPYNADTQYF

D gene: .
clone size: many
J gene: TRBJ2-7
V gene: TRBV6-2/TRBV6-3
CDR3 DNA: TGTGCCAGCAGTTACTCGGGCGACAGACAGATCTCCTACGAGCAGTACTTC
CDR3 protein: CASSYSGDRQISYEQYF

D gene: .
clone size: many
J gene: TRBJ2-1
V gene: TRBV20-1
CDR3 DNA: TGCAGTGCTGCCACCGGGAAGGCAGGGAGCGATGAGCAGTTCTTC
CDR3 protein: CSAATGKAGSDEQFF

D gene: .
clone size: many
J gene: TRBJ2-5
V gene: TRBV10-3
CDR3 DNA: TGTGCCATCAGTGAATGGGGGCTAGCGGCCTCCCAAGAGACCCAGTACTTC
CDR3 protein: CAISEWGLAASQETQYF

D gene: .
clone size: .
J gene: TRBJ2-3
V gene: TRBV30
CDR3 DNA: TGTGCCTGCATAAGCCGGGCCCACACAGATACGCAGTATTTT
CDR3 protein: CACISRAHTDTQYF

D gene: TRBD2
clone size: many
J gene: TRBJ2-3
V gene: TRBV2
CDR3 DNA: TGTGCCAGCAGTGTAGGCGGGGGAGACACAGATACGCAGTATTTT
CDR3 protein: CASSVGGGDTDTQYF

D gene: TRBD2
clone size: many
J gene: TRBJ2-1
V gene: TRBV5-1
CDR3 DNA: TGCGCCAGCAGCACCGGGACTAGCGGGGGGGGATACAATGAGCAGTTCTTC
CDR3 protein: CASSTGTSGGGYNEQFF

D gene: .
clone size: .
J gene: TRBJ1-2
V gene: TRBV7-2
CDR3 DNA: TGTGCCAGCAGCTTAAGTGTATATGGCTACACCTTC
CDR3 protein: CASSLSVYGYTF

D gene: .
clone size: .
J gene: TRBJ1-2
V gene: TRBV7-9
CDR3 DNA: TGTGCCATCAGCCCAGGGACCCGGGGCTACACCTTC
CDR3 protein: CAISPGTRGYTF

D gene: TRBD2
clone size: many
J gene: TRBJ2-2
V gene: TRBV6-4
CDR3 DNA: TGTGCCAGCAGGAGGACTAGCGGGGGCTCCGGGGAGCTGTTTTTT
CDR3 protein: CASRRTSGGSGELFF

D gene: TRBD2
clone size: .
J gene: TRBJ2-1
V gene: TRBV28
CDR3 DNA: TGTGCCAGCAGCCCCGGGCCTAGCGGCTACCAGAGCTCCTACAATGAGCAGTTCTTC
CDR3 protein: CASSPGPSGYQSSYNEQFF